This entry describes one TCR beta chain. This specimen belongs to a study of blood T cell repertoires in COVID-19. This CDR3 is 16 amino acids long. Germline-derived CDR1 and CDR2 are SGHRS and YFSETQ. V was clipped by 1 base and J by 8 bases; unmatched bases: 10. Data came from immunoSEQ multiplex PCR; TCRdb stores just in-frame clones and leaves some out. Of around 420,000 clones in the sample, roughly 90% were seen once. Cohorts were determined from participant-reported clinical history. The TCR sequence derives from a woman in her forties with acute COVID-19. The chain uses TRBV5-1 and TRBJ1-4; 8 nucleotides align to TRBD1. The specimen was PBMCs or T cells enriched from blood (not recorded which). Here the CDR3 DNA reads TGCGCCAGCAGCTTGCTTCAGGGGGCAGGTGACGAAAAACTGTTTTTT. Residues: CASSLLQGAGDEKLFF.